A single sample is the source of the 26 T cell receptor beta chains below, sequenced in a study of T cell responses to AZD1222 COVID-19 vaccine (dated by TCRdb to the early 2020s). The sample's time point label is to be understood as: about 28 days (+/-7) after the second vaccine dose. The library was obtained by the immunoSEQ multiplex PCR assay. The clones in this table, taken by TCRdb from immuneACCESS, are in-frame only. Not every clone is retained; where verified, under half of the shortfall comes from an unresolved V gene, and the cause of the rest is unknown. The sample has about 150,000 clones on record, 80% to 95% of them singletons. Together, the top ten hold 3% to 3.5% of the sample. The specimen comprised peripheral blood, sampled 28 days after the second AZD1222 dose. The origin of the receptors is an adult who received the AZD1222 COVID-19 vaccine.

CDR3: CASSYSGLTNTGELFF. CDR3 in DNA: TGTGCCAGCAGTTACTCGGGACTTACCAACACCGGGGAGCTGTTTTTT. This chain uses TRBV6-5 with TRBJ2-2, with a possible D match to TRBD2 (6 bases). This CDR3 spans 16 amino acids. V dropped 0 bases and J dropped 2 bases, with 10 bases sitting between them. The germline V gene encodes CDR1 MNHEY and CDR2 SVGAGI.

The chain combines TRBV7-9 with TRBJ1-4; D not resolved. The CDR3 has 15 amino acids. CDR1 and CDR2 from the germline V gene are SEHNR and FQNEAQ (reference sequence). V was clipped by 6 bases and J by 0 bases, with 11 bases between them. CDR3 sequence: CASSNWQTTNEKLFF. The CDR3 DNA reads TGTGCCAGCAGTAACTGGCAGACAACTAATGAAAAACTGTTTTTT.

This clone has just a few counts. The genes are TRBV5-6 and TRBJ1-5, with a tentative D call TRBD1 (6 bases). The CDR3 is 12 amino acids. V was shortened by 2 bases and J by 7 bases, with 7 bases between the two germline ends. Germline V gene lookup returns CDR1 SGHDT and CDR2 YYEEEE. The CDR3 nucleotides are TGTGCCAGCAGCTTACAGGGACAGCCCCAGCATTTT. It encodes CASSLQGQPQHF.

The chain combines TRBV3-1 (or the pseudogene TRBV3-2) with TRBJ1-2; maybe TRBD1 (5 bases). The V end lost 4 bases, the J end lost 0 bases, and 15 bases lay between the germline ends. This CDR3 spans 16 amino acids. In germline, CDR1 is LGHDT, CDR2 YNNKEL (reference sequence). CDR3: CASSPGTDFSNYGYTF. In DNA form, the CDR3 reads TGTGCCAGCAGCCCAGGGACGGACTTTTCTAACTATGGCTACACCTTC.

The V call is TRBV5-1, the J call TRBJ1-1; 7 bases map to TRBD1. Germline V lookup: CDR1 SGHRS, CDR2 YFSETQ. The CDR3 has 17 amino acids. The ends lost 4 bases at V and 4 bases at J; junction bases unmatched: 16. CDR3 protein: CASSEIGRGRRVTEAFF. Here the CDR3 DNA reads TGCGCCAGCAGCGAAATAGGGAGGGGGCGACGGGTCACTGAAGCTTTCTTT.

The chain carries TRBV6-5 and TRBJ2-1; TRBD2 is a possible D gene (5 bases). The CDR3 runs 13 residues. The germline V and J ends were trimmed by 4 bases and 4 bases, with 8 bases remaining between them. Germline V gene data show CDR1 as MNHEY and CDR2 as SVGAGI. The CDR3 region has the DNA TGTGCCAGCAGTTCCGGGAAATACAATGAGCAGTTCTTC. Its protein is CASSSGKYNEQFF.

This clone was seen just once. The rearrangement uses TRBV4-1 and TRBJ2-7, with D possibly matching TRBD2 (6 bases). V was shortened by 1 base and J by 3 bases, with 13 bases between the two germline ends. CDR3 length: 15 residues. In germline, CDR1 is MGHRA, CDR2 YSYEKL. The CDR3 bases are TGCGCCAGCAGCCAAGGCCTAGCGTACGGCTACGAGCAGTACTTC. It encodes CASSQGLAYGYEQYF.

This clone was detected once. The chain couples TRBV19 to TRBJ1-1; no firm D call. Trimming removed 5 bases at V and 1 base at J, with 8 bases between. The CDR3 is 13 amino acids. Per germline, CDR1 LNHDA and CDR2 SQIVND (reference sequence). The CDR3 DNA sequence: TGTGCCAGTAGTTTACAGAAGAACACTGAAGCTTTCTTT. It is translated as CASSLQKNTEAFF.

The rearrangement uses TRBV5-1 and TRBJ2-7; 10 nucleotides match TRBD2. Germline values: CDR1 SGHRS, CDR2 YFSETQ. The junction had 4 bases not matched to a gene; V was cut back by 0 bases and J by 7 bases. There are 14 residues in the CDR3. The DNA of the CDR3 is TGCGCCAGCAGCTTGGAGGTAGCGGGAGGTGAGCAGTACTTC. Its protein is CASSLEVAGGEQYF.

The chain combines TRBV28 with TRBJ1-5, with 9 positions matching TRBD1. This CDR3 has 17 residues. CDR1 is MDHEN and CDR2 is SYDVKM in the germline V gene. J lost 4 bases, V lost 1 base, and 8 bases had no gene match. The DNA of the CDR3 is TGTGCCAGCAGTTTATCCGGATGGACAGGGGATAATCAGCCCCAGCATTTT. Protein sequence: CASSLSGWTGDNQPQHF.

This chain links TRBV3-1 (or the pseudogene TRBV3-2) with TRBJ1-1; D might be TRBD1 (5 bases). CDR1 is LGHDT, CDR2 YNNKEL, per germline (reference sequence). This CDR3 spans 11 amino acids. V dropped 4 bases and J dropped 12 bases, with 12 bases sitting between them. Here the CDR3 DNA reads TGTGCCAGCAGCCGGGACGGGTTTACTTTCTTT. Translation gives CASSRDGFTFF.

The V and J genes are TRBV3-1 (or the pseudogene TRBV3-2) and TRBJ1-4, with 9 bases aligning to TRBD1. Germline V gene data show CDR1 as LGHDT and CDR2 as YNNKEL (reference sequence). The J segment lost 7 bases and the V segment lost 1 base, leaving 4 bases of the junction unmatched. The CDR3 is 15 amino acids. CDR3 residues: CASSQGQGQGEKLFF. CDR3 nucleotides: TGTGCCAGCAGCCAAGGTCAGGGACAGGGTGAAAAACTGTTTTTT.

This clone showed up just once. The chain couples TRBV7-9 to TRBJ2-1; D ambiguous. The germline CDR1 and CDR2 sequences are SEHNR and FQNEAQ (reference sequence). The CDR3 spans 15 residues. The germline V and J ends were trimmed by 5 bases and 2 bases, with 13 bases remaining between them. DNA for the CDR3: TGTGCCAGCAGCAATGGACGGCTTCCCTACAATGAGCAGTTCTTC. It codes for CASSNGRLPYNEQFF. The full variable domain, with the rest looked up from reference TRBV7-9 and TRBJ2-1, is DTGVSQNPRHKITKRGQNVTFRCDPISEHNRLYWYRQTLGQGPEFLTYFQNEAQLEKSRLLSDRFSAERPKGSFSTLEIQRTEQGDSAMYLCASSNGRLPYNEQFFGPGTRLTVL.

V and J are TRBV12-3 or TRBV12-4 and TRBJ2-3; D is undetermined. The germline V and J ends were trimmed by 2 bases and 3 bases, with 3 bases remaining between them. CDR3 length equals 12 residues. The CDR3 loop reads CASSLWTDTQYF. The CDR3 coding sequence is TGTGCCAGCAGTTTATGGACAGATACGCAGTATTTT.

This sequence joins TRBV30 and TRBJ1-5, with D possibly TRBD1 on 5 matching bases. The V end lost 0 bases, the J end lost 2 bases, and 14 bases lay between the germline ends. The V gene's germline CDR1 is GTSNPN and CDR2 SVGIG (reference sequence). This CDR3 has 16 amino acids. CDR3 protein: CAWSVQGPTGNQPQHF. In nucleotides, the CDR3 is TGTGCCTGGAGTGTGCAGGGACCGACCGGCAATCAGCCCCAGCATTTT.

In this sample, this clone turned up once. The rearrangement links TRBV7-2 to TRBJ2-1, with 8 bases lining up with TRBD2. V gave up 2 bases and J gave up 7 bases; unmatched junction bases: 7. The CDR3 totals 15 residues. CDR1 is SGHTA and CDR2 is FQGNSA in the germline V gene. CDR3 sequence reads: CASSLNKRERNEQFF. In DNA, the CDR3 is TGTGCCAGCAGCTTAAATAAGCGGGAGAGGAATGAGCAGTTCTTC.

Details on this clone: The sample carries other DNA sequences with the same CDR3. J is TRBJ2-7 and V is TRBV5-1; D not resolved. This CDR3 has 12 residues. Between the trimmed V and J ends, which lost 0 bases and 3 bases, there was a span of 4 bases. Germline CDR1 and CDR2: SGHRS and YFSETQ. The CDR3 sequence: CASSLEGYEQYF. For the CDR3, the DNA is TGCGCCAGCAGCTTGGAAGGCTACGAGCAGTACTTC. The full variable domain, with the rest looked up from reference TRBV5-1 and TRBJ2-7, is KAGVTQTPRYLIKTRGQQVTLSCSPISGHRSVSWYQQTPGQGLQFLFEYFSETQRNKGNFPGRFSGRQFSNSRSEMNVSTLELGDSALYLCASSLEGYEQYFGPGTRLTVT.

This chain connects TRBV19 to TRBJ1-5; 7 positions match TRBD1. The V and J ends lost 6 bases and 5 bases, in that order; junction bases with no gene match: 4. Germline V CDR1 and CDR2: LNHDA, SQIVND (reference sequence). The CDR3 has 13 amino acids. The CDR3 DNA sequence: TGTGCCAGTAGGGGGACAGTCTATCAGCCCCAGCATTTT. As protein: CASRGTVYQPQHF.

The chain links TRBV2 to TRBJ2-3, with 10 bases identical to TRBD2. CDR1 is SNHLY and CDR2 is FYNNEI in the germline V gene. V lost 3 bases, J lost 5 bases, and 11 bases stayed unmatched. The CDR3 contains 17 residues. The CDR3 sequence: CASSESSLAGEEDTQYF. CDR3 DNA: TGTGCCAGCAGTGAGAGTTCCCTAGCGGGAGAGGAAGATACGCAGTATTTT.

The chain employs TRBV2 and TRBJ1-1, with D perhaps matching TRBD1 (5 bases). Germline CDR1 SNHLY, CDR2 FYNNEI. Trimming cost V 4 bases and J 4 bases, with 13 bases left between them. The length of the CDR3 is 14 residues. CDR3 bases: TGTGCCAGCAGTGGGTGGGGCTCGGCCACTGAAGCTTTCTTT. This codes for CASSGWGSATEAFF.

The rearrangement joins TRBV6-6 to TRBJ2-3, with 8 bases matching TRBD2. The V and J ends lost 0 bases and 6 bases, in that order; junction bases with no gene match: 5. The CDR3 is 15 amino acids. The germline CDR1 and CDR2 sequences are MNHNY and SVGAGI (reference sequence). In DNA form, the CDR3 reads TGTGCCAGCAGTTACTCACGGAGCGGGAGTGATACGCAGTATTTT. Protein product: CASSYSRSGSDTQYF.

V is TRBV19 and J is TRBJ1-5; 7 bases map to TRBD1. Trimming removed 7 bases from V and 2 bases from J; junction bases left unmatched: 8. CDR1 and CDR2 (germline): LNHDA, SQIVND (reference sequence). The CDR3 spans 15 residues. The CDR3 region has the DNA TGTGCCAGTACCCCCAGGGGGAGAGGCAATCAGCCCCAGCATTTT. It specifies CASTPRGRGNQPQHF.

The CDR3 nucleotides read TGTGCCAGCAGTGATTCCGGGTCAAAGGCGTATGGCTACACCTTC. Protein product: CASSDSGSKAYGYTF. The chain is built from TRBV2 and TRBJ1-2; D is unresolved. This CDR3 is built from 15 residues. From germline, CDR1 is SNHLY and CDR2 FYNNEI. The V gene lost 3 bases and the J gene lost 5 bases, with 16 bases spanning the gap. Full variable domain (remainder filled in from reference TRBV2 and TRBJ1-2): EPEVTQTPSHQVTQMGQEVILRCVPISNHLYFYWYRQILGQKVEFLVSFYNNEISEKSEIFDDQFSVERPDGSNFTLKIRSTKLEDSAMYFCASSDSGSKAYGYTFGSGTRLTVV.

The chain joins TRBV3-1 (or the pseudogene TRBV3-2) to TRBJ2-4, with a tentative D call TRBD1 (5 bases). The V gene lost 1 base and the J gene lost 7 bases, with 8 bases spanning the gap. The germline V gene encodes CDR1 LGHDT and CDR2 YNNKEL (reference sequence). The CDR3 extends over 13 amino acids. CDR3 sequence: CASSQGGSNIQYF. The CDR3 coding sequence is TGTGCCAGCAGCCAAGGGGGCAGCAACATTCAGTACTTC.

The genes are TRBV7-8 and TRBJ2-2; 7 bases align to TRBD2. V gave up 8 bases and J gave up 5 bases; unmatched junction bases: 8. Per the germline V gene, CDR1 is SGHVS and CDR2 is FQNEAQ. The CDR3 is made up of 14 amino acids. DNA for the CDR3: TGTGCCAGCCTTCGGACTAGAGATACCGGGGAGCTGTTTTTT. Its protein product is CASLRTRDTGELFF.

V is TRBV5-1 and J is TRBJ1-3; TRBD1 is a possible D gene (5 bases). The CDR3 consists of 15 residues. CDR1 SGHRS and CDR2 YFSETQ come from the germline V gene. Trimming stripped 1 base from V and 0 bases from J, with 8 bases between. The CDR3: CASSLTRGSGNTIYF. CDR3 sequence (DNA): TGCGCCAGCAGCTTGACGAGGGGCTCTGGAAACACCATATATTTT.